The 22 T cell receptor beta chains in this list originate from one sample, sequenced in a study of CD8 T cells in ankylosing spondylitis (dated by TCRdb to about 2017). The library came from 5' RACE. The reads were generated on an Illumina HiSeq 2500. Starting from the raw public reads, TCRdb applied fastp trimming at Q25, assembled clones with MiXCR and retained in-frame beta chains. CDR3 protein sequences are deduplicated, and each keeps its most common genes and DNA. For this sample there are 200,000 to 250,000 distinct CDR3 sequences; approximately 7.4% appear just once. Of the sample, approximately 15% is held by the ten largest clones. Their target antigens are unknown. Here is what the overall study found, with its caveats: Blood from ankylosing spondylitis patients appeared to be characterized by a TCR beta motif composed of under ten highly homologous amino acid variants.

The sample comprised blood, either unsorted or a sorted T cell fraction (not recorded which). These receptors originate from a male donor with ankylosing spondylitis.

This clonotype was seen many times. This chain joins TRBV28 and TRBJ1-2; 7 nucleotides align to TRBD1. The CDR3 totals 14 residues. With 7 bases clipped from V and 3 bases from J, the junction kept 8 bases outside the gene matches. Per the germline V gene, CDR1 is MDHEN and CDR2 is SYDVKM. Here the CDR3 reads CASTRAGGDYGYTF. CDR3 coding DNA: TGTGCCAGCACCCGGGCAGGGGGGGACTATGGCTACACCTTC.

Ten or more counts support this clonotype. The V and J genes are TRBV4-1 and TRBJ2-2; TRBD2 aligns across 12 bases. V shed 4 bases, J shed 5 bases, and the junction held 5 bases outside the gene matches. This CDR3 has 16 amino acids. Germline CDR1 MGHRA, CDR2 YSYEKL. Written as DNA, the CDR3 is TGCGCCAGCAGCCCCCAACTAGCGGGAGGAACCGGGGAGCTGTTTTTT. Translating it yields CASSPQLAGGTGELFF.

This clonotype was seen at least ten times. The genes are TRBV2 and TRBJ2-5, with D perhaps TRBD2 (6 bases). V was pared by 6 bases and J by 3 bases, with 8 bases between. Germline loops: CDR1 SNHLY, CDR2 FYNNEI. The CDR3 loop spans 12 amino acids. The CDR3 protein is CASRLAEETQYF. The CDR3 bases are TGTGCCAGCAGACTAGCAGAAGAGACCCAGTACTTC.

This clonotype was detected only a few times. This chain uses TRBV27 with TRBJ2-2; possible D gene TRBD1, 6 bases. CDR1 and CDR2 (germline): MNHEY, SMNVEV (reference sequence). The CDR3 runs to 15 residues. The V gene lost 4 bases and the J gene lost 3 bases, with 12 bases spanning the gap. CDR3 sequence (DNA): TGTGCCAGCAGTTCTCGTCAGGGGTACACCGGGGAGCTGTTTTTT. Protein product: CASSSRQGYTGELFF.

Many counts were recorded for this clonotype. The chain is built from TRBV15 and TRBJ2-1, with D unresolved. Trimming pared 4 bases from V and 8 bases from J, leaving 15 bases between. Germline values: CDR1 LNHNV, CDR2 YYDKDF (reference sequence). CDR3 length: 14 amino acids. The CDR3 region is CATSTPLEVDEQFF. The CDR3 nucleotides are TGTGCCACCAGCACCCCCCTAGAGGTGGATGAGCAGTTCTTC.

This clonotype was counted many times. The CDR3 region has the DNA TGTGCCAGCAGCTTAGCAGCTAGCGGGTATAGCTCCTACAATGAGCAGTTCTTC. This sequence encodes CASSLAASGYSSYNEQFF. This chain uses TRBV7-8 with TRBJ2-1; TRBD2 matches 8 bases. With 0 bases clipped from V and 0 bases from J, the junction kept 7 bases outside the gene matches. The CDR3 totals 18 residues. Germline V gene lookup returns CDR1 SGHVS and CDR2 FQNEAQ.

This clonotype was counted ten times or more. The rearrangement uses TRBV11-3 and TRBJ1-2; tentatively, D is TRBD1 (6 bases). The germline V gene has CDR1 SGHNT and CDR2 YENEEA. V lost 6 bases and J lost 0, with 23 bases in between. There are 18 residues in the CDR3. The CDR3 DNA reads TGTGCCAGCAGAAAGACAGGCGGGGCCTCGGGGGCTAACTATGGCTACACCTTC. It yields the protein CASRKTGGASGANYGYTF.

V and J are TRBV5-5 and TRBJ1-1; D is unresolved. The germline CDR1 and CDR2 sequences are SGHKS and YYEKEE (reference sequence). The CDR3 consists of 13 residues. Trimming pared 4 bases from V and 3 bases from J, leaving 10 bases between. The DNA of the CDR3 is TGTGCCAGCAGCCAGGACGTATACACTGAAGCTTTCTTT. Encoded protein: CASSQDVYTEAFF.

This clonotype has more than one count but fewer than ten. V and J are TRBV7-6 and TRBJ2-6; D unclear. From germline, CDR1 is SGHVS and CDR2 FNYEAQ. V was cut by 2 bases and J by 4 bases, with 9 bases left in between. CDR3 length: 15 amino acids. CDR3 protein: CASSLLGSGANVLTF. CDR3 in DNA: TGTGCCAGCAGCTTATTAGGGTCCGGGGCCAACGTCCTGACTTTC.

This chain links TRBV4-1 with TRBJ2-1; tentatively, D is TRBD2 (6 bases). The CDR3 has 15 amino acids. Germline lookup yields CDR1 MGHRA and CDR2 YSYEKL. V shed 5 bases and J shed 6 bases, with 17 bases lying between them. In nucleotides, the CDR3 is TGCGCCAGCAGCGATGGGACTTCACTCATCAATGAGCAGTTCTTC. Its protein is CASSDGTSLINEQFF.

Ten or more counts support this clonotype. The chain combines TRBV27 with TRBJ2-1; TRBD2 matches 9 bases. Per the germline V gene, CDR1 is MNHEY and CDR2 is SMNVEV (reference sequence). The CDR3 contains 15 residues. The V segment lost 5 bases and the J segment 6 bases; nucleotides outside the gene matches: 8. CDR3 in DNA: TGTGCCAGCAGTATAACTAGCGGGCCTCTCAATGAGCAGTTCTTC. Encoded protein: CASSITSGPLNEQFF.

Concerning this clonotype: A read error may explain this, as a much larger clone is one base away. The chain recombines TRBV6-2 or TRBV6-3 with TRBJ1-2, with D perhaps matching TRBD1 (5 bases). CDR3 size: 13 residues. Germline V gene data show CDR1 as MNHEY and CDR2 as SVGEGT. The CDR3 DNA reads as TGTACCAGCAGATCCGGGACTCTCTATGGCTACACCTTC. Residues: CTSRSGTLYGYTF.

This clonotype was observed many times. J is TRBJ1-3 and V is TRBV7-8; TRBD1 matches 7 bases. This CDR3 comprises 15 residues. Per the germline V gene, CDR1 is SGHVS and CDR2 is FQNEAQ. V lost 0 bases, J lost 7 bases, and 6 bases stayed unmatched. The CDR3 here is CASSLAVRGANTIYF. The CDR3 nucleotides read TGTGCCAGCAGCTTAGCGGTCAGGGGGGCGAACACCATATATTTT.

This rearrangement joins TRBV4-3 to TRBJ2-3; D not resolved. The CDR3 runs 15 residues. CDR1 and CDR2 from the germline V gene are LGHNA and YSLEER. V was trimmed by 4 bases and J by 2 bases, leaving 13 bases between them. CDR3 amino acids: CASSRLLQDTDTQYF. The CDR3 DNA follows: TGCGCCAGCAGCCGACTTCTTCAAGACACAGATACGCAGTATTTT.

The chain has TRBV5-1 and TRBJ2-1; perhaps TRBD1 as D (6 bases). V was pared by 5 bases and J by 8 bases, with 14 bases between. The CDR3 length is 13 residues. Germline lookup yields CDR1 SGHRS and CDR2 YFSETQ. The CDR3 spells CASRSTGRDEQFF. CDR3 in DNA: TGCGCCAGCAGATCGACAGGTAGGGATGAGCAGTTCTTC. The variable domain in full, completed from reference TRBV5-1 and TRBJ2-1, reads KAGVTQTPRYLIKTRGQQVTLSCSPISGHRSVSWYQQTPGQGLQFLFEYFSETQRNKGNFPGRFSGRQFSNSRSEMNVSTLELGDSALYLCASRSTGRDEQFFGPGTRLTVL.

This clonotype showed up many times. The gene calls are TRBV11-1 and TRBJ2-7; D might be TRBD1 or TRBD2, each matching 5 bases. Per the germline V gene, CDR1 is SGHAT and CDR2 is FQDESV (reference sequence). The CDR3 covers 13 residues. Deletions cut 3 bases from V and 4 bases from J, with 10 bases between. The CDR3: CASSFTGGYEQYF. CDR3 nucleotides: TGTGCCAGCAGCTTCACAGGAGGATACGAGCAGTACTTC.

This clonotype was seen repeatedly, ten times or more. This sequence joins TRBV7-2 and TRBJ2-1, with D perhaps TRBD1 or TRBD2 (6 bases each). Germline V gene lookup returns CDR1 SGHTA and CDR2 FQGNSA. The CDR3 loop spans 17 amino acids. Trimming cost V 1 base and J 1 base, with 14 bases left between them. The CDR3 is CASSLVLGGRSYNEQFF. The CDR3 nucleotides are TGTGCCAGCAGCTTAGTGCTGGGGGGCCGGTCCTACAATGAGCAGTTCTTC.

This clonotype was seen many times. V gene TRBV4-2 combines with J gene TRBJ1-1, with a tentative D call TRBD1 (5 bases). V was shortened by 1 base and J by 1 base, with 13 bases between the two germline ends. Germline CDR1 and CDR2: LGHNA and YNFKEQ. The CDR3 contains 16 residues. In nucleotides, the CDR3 is TGTGCCAGCAGCCAAGGGTTGAGCAGGGAGAACACTGAAGCTTTCTTT. Amino acid sequence: CASSQGLSRENTEAFF.

This clonotype was found a few times. The V call is TRBV29-1, the J call TRBJ2-3, with a tentative D call TRBD2 (5 bases). CDR1 and CDR2 (germline): SQVTM, ANQGSEA. This CDR3 comprises 13 residues. Trimming took 1 base from V and 4 from J, leaving 9 bases between them. In nucleotides, the CDR3 is TGCAGCGTTGAAGGAGGGATGGCAGATACGCAGTATTTT. The encoded protein is CSVEGGMADTQYF.

This clonotype was detected ten times or more. This chain uses TRBV7-9 with TRBJ2-1; tentatively, D is TRBD2 (5 bases). In germline, CDR1 is SEHNR, CDR2 FQNEAQ (reference sequence). Trimming stripped 5 bases from V and 10 bases from J, with 18 bases between. The CDR3 runs to 14 residues. The CDR3 spells CASSVPGLREEQFF. The DNA of the CDR3 is TGTGCCAGCAGCGTACCGGGGTTAAGGGAGGAGCAGTTCTTC.

In its sample, this clonotype was seen a few times. The V gene is TRBV6-4, the J gene TRBJ2-5, with 9 bases that match TRBD2. The J segment lost 3 bases and the V segment lost 4 bases, leaving 6 bases of the junction unmatched. There are 15 residues in the CDR3. CDR1 MRHNA and CDR2 SNTAGT come from the germline V gene. The CDR3 nucleotides are TGTGCCAGCAGTGTGAGTAGCGGGGGTGAAGAGACCCAGTACTTC. Protein product: CASSVSSGGEETQYF.

This clonotype was found many times. The chain couples TRBV4-2 to TRBJ1-5; D unclear. Trimming removed 0 bases from V and 7 bases from J, with 13 bases in between. This CDR3 comprises 15 residues. CDR1 LGHNA and CDR2 YNFKEQ come from the germline V gene. CDR3 nucleotide sequence: TGTGCCAGCAGCCAAGAATGGCAGGCCGGGCAGCCCCAGCATTTT. Translating gives CASSQEWQAGQPQHF.